The clone carrying this TCR beta chain came up a few times. This specimen belongs to a study of blood T cell repertoires in COVID-19. The table came from immunoSEQ multiplex PCR; TCRdb's copy has only in-frame clones and leaves some out. The sample lists about 74,000 clones, 76% occurring once. The CDR3 is made up of 12 amino acids. Deletions cut 6 bases from V and 3 bases from J, with 7 bases between. CDR1 is MDHEN, CDR2 SYDVKM, per germline. The clonotype comes from a man in his 70s with active or convalescent COVID-19. This chain uses TRBV28 with TRBJ2-3; the D is unclear. What was sequenced was peripheral blood. The CDR3 loop reads CASSRETDTQYF. As DNA, the CDR3 is TGTGCCAGCAGCCGAGAAACAGATACGCAGTATTTT. Drawing the rest from reference TRBV28 and TRBJ2-3, the complete variable domain is DVKVTQSSRYLVKRTGEKVFLECVQDMDHENMFWYRQDPGLGLRLIYFSYDVKMKEKGDIPEGYSVSREKKERFSLILESASTNQTSMYLCASSRETDTQYFGPGTRLTVL.